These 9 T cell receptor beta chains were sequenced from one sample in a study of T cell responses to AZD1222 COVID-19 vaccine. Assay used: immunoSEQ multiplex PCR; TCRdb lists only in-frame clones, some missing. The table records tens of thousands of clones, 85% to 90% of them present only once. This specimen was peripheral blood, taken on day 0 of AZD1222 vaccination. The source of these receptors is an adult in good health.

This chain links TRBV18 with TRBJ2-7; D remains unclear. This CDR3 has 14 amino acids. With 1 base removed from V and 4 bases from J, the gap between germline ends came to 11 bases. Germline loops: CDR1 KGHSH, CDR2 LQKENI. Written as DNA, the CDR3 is TGTGCCAGCTCACCACAAGGAATGACTTACGAGCAGTACTTC. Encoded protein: CASSPQGMTYEQYF.

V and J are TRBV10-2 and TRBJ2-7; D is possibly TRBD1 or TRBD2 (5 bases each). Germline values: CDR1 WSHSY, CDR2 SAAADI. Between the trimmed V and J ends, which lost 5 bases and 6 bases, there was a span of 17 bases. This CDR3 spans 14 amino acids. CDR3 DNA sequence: TGCGCCAGCAGTCGGGACGGCTCAGGTTCCGAGCAGTACTTC. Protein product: CASSRDGSGSEQYF.

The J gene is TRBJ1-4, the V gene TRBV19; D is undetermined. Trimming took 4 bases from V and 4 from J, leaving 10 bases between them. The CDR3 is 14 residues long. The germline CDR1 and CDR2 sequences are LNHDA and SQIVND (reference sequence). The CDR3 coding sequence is TGTGCCAGTAGTACCGGACGGGTTAATGAAAAACTGTTTTTT. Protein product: CASSTGRVNEKLFF.

The CDR3 sequence: CASSEGRSTNQPQHF. CDR3 nucleotide sequence: TGTGCCAGCAGTGAAGGTCGGAGTACTAATCAGCCCCAGCATTTT. The V call is TRBV6-1, the J call TRBJ1-5; D unclear. V dropped 1 base and J dropped 4 bases, with 11 bases sitting between them. CDR3 length equals 15 residues. Germline-derived CDR1 and CDR2 are MNHNS and SASEGT.

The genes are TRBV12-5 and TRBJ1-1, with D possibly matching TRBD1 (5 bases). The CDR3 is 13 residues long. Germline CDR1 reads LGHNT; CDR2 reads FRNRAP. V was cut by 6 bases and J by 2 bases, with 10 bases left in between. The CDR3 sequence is CASGATGNTEAFF. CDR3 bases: TGTGCTAGTGGCGCAACAGGAAACACTGAAGCTTTCTTT.

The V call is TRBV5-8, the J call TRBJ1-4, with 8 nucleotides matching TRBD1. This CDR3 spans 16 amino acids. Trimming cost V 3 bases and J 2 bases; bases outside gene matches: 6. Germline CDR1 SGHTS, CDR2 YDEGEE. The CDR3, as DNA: TGTGCCAGCAGCTCTACAGGGGACAGGACTAATGAAAAACTGTTTTTT. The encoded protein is CASSSTGDRTNEKLFF.

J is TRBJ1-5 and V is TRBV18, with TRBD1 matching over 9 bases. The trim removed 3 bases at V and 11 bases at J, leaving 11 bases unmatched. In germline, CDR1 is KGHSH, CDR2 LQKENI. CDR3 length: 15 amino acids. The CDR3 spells CASSPTGTGSVSQHF. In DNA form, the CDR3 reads TGTGCCAGCTCACCCACCGGGACAGGGAGTGTATCCCAGCATTTT.

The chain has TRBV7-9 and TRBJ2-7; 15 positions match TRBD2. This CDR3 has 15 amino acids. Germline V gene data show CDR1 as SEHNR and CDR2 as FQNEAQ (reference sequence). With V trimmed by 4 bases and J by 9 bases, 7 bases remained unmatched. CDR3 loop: CASSSGLAGGPRQYF. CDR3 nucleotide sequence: TGTGCCAGCAGCTCTGGACTAGCGGGAGGGCCTAGGCAGTACTTC. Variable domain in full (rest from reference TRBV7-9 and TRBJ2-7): DTGVSQNPRHKITKRGQNVTFRCDPISEHNRLYWYRQTLGQGPEFLTYFQNEAQLEKSRLLSDRFSAERPKGSFSTLEIQRTEQGDSAMYLCASSSGLAGGPRQYFGPGTRLTVT.

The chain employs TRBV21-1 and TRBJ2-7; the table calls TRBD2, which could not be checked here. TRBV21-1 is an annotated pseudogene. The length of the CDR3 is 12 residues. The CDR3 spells CAILSGTYEQYF. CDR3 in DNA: TGTGCCATTCTTAGCGGAACCTACGAGCAGTACTTC.